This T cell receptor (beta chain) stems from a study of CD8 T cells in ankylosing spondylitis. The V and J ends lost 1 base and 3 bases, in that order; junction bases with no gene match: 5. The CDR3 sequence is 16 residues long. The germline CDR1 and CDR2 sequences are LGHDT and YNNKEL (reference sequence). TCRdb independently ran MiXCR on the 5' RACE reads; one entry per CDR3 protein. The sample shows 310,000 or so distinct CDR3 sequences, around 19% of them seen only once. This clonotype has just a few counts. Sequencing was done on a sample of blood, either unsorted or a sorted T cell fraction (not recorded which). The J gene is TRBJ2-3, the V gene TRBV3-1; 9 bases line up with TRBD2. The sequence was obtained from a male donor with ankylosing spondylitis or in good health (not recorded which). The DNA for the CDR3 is TGTGCCAGCAGCCAAGGTAGCGGGAGATTAACAGATACGCAGTATTTT. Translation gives CASSQGSGRLTDTQYF.